This TCR beta chain was obtained from a study of graft-versus-host responses after intestinal transplantation. For the study at large: Anti-thymocyte globulin induction was given to all recipients, followed by tacrolimus and steroids for around three years.

CDR3 length equals 19 residues. From germline, CDR1 is MGHRA and CDR2 YSYEKL. V lost 0 bases, J lost 4 bases, and 15 bases stayed unmatched. Sequenced by immunoSEQ multiplex PCR; TCRdb stores in-frame clones only, minus some. The sample carries 65,000 to 100,000 clones, roughly 92% recorded once. As regards this clone: Its antigen is unidentified.

The genes are TRBV4-1 and TRBJ2-7, with TRBD2 identical over 10 bases. This sample comprised unstimulated CD8+ T cells sorted from spleen or lymph node cells, obtained before transplant. This sequence originates from a human donor who was the organ donor for an intestinal transplant. The CDR3 sequence is CASSQDPSGGARSEYEQYF. The CDR3 region has the DNA TGCGCCAGCAGCCAAGATCCGAGCGGGGGGGCCAGGTCGGAGTACGAGCAGTACTTC.